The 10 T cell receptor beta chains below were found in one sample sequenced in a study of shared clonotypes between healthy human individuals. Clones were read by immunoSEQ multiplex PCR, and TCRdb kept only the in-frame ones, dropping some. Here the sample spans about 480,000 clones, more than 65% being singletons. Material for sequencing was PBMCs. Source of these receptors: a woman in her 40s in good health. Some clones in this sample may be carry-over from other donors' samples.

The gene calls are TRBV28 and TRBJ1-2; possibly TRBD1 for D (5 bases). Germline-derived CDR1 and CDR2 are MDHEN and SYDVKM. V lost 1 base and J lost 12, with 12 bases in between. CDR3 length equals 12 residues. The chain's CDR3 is CASSLFAGLDTF. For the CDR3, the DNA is TGTGCCAGCAGTTTATTCGCAGGGTTGGACACCTTC.

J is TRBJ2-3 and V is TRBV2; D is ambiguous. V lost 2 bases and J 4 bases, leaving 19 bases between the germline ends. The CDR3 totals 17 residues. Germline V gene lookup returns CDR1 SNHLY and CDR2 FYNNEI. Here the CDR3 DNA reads TGTGCCAGCAGTGAAACGGTCGGGCGACTCTTGTCAGATACGCAGTATTTT. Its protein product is CASSETVGRLLSDTQYF.

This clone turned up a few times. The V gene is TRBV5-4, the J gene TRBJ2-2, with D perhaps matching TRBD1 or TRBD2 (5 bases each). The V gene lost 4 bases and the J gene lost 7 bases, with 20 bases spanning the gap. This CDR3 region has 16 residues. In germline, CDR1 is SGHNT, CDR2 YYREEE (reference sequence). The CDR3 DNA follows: TGTGCCAGCAGCACCGGGACCTCAAAGAGGGGCGGGGAGCTGTTTTTT. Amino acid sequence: CASSTGTSKRGGELFF.

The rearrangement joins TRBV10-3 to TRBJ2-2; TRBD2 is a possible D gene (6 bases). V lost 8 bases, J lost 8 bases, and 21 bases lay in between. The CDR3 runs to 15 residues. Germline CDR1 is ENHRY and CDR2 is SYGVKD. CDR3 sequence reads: CAIGAGIGGEGELFF. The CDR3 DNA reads TGTGCCATCGGGGCAGGGATCGGAGGGGAAGGGGAGCTGTTTTTT.

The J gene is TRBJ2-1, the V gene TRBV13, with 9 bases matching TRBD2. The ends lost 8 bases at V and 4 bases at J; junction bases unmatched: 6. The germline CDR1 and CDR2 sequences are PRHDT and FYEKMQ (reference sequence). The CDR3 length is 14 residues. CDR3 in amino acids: CASASGKPYNEQFF. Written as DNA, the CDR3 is TGTGCCAGCGCTAGCGGGAAACCGTACAATGAGCAGTTCTTC.

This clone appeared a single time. The CDR3 loop is CAWSPTTGSSYNSPLHF. As DNA, the CDR3 is TGTGCCTGGAGTCCAACGACAGGGAGCTCCTATAATTCACCCCTCCACTTT. V usage is TRBV30 and J usage is TRBJ1-6; 7 bases match TRBD1. The CDR3 sequence is 17 residues long. The V segment lost 2 bases and the J segment 0 bases; nucleotides outside the gene matches: 7. Germline V lookup: CDR1 GTSNPN, CDR2 SVGIG (reference sequence).

The CDR3 sequence: CASSKGVGDRAPEAFF. CDR3 DNA sequence: TGTGCCAGTAGTAAGGGGGTAGGGGACAGGGCCCCTGAAGCTTTCTTT. The chain has TRBV19 and TRBJ1-1, with TRBD1 identical over 9 bases. V was clipped by 4 bases and J by 6 bases; unmatched bases: 12. This CDR3 contains 16 residues. Germline values: CDR1 LNHDA, CDR2 SQIVND (reference sequence).

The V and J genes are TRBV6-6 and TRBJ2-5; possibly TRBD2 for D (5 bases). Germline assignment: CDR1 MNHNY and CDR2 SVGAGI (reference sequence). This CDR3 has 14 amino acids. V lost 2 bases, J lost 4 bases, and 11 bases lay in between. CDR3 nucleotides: TGTGCCAGCAGTTACGTTGACTACCGAGAGACCCAGTACTTC. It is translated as CASSYVDYRETQYF.

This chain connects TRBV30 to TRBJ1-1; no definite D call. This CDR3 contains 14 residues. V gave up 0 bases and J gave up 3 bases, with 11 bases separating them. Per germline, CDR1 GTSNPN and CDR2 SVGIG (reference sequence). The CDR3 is CAWSVLLGDTEAFF. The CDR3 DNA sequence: TGTGCCTGGAGTGTACTATTAGGTGACACTGAAGCTTTCTTT.

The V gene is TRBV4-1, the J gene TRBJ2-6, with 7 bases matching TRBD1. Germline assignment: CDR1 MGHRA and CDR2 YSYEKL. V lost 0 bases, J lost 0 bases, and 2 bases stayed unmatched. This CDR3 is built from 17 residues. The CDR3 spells CASSQEDRLSGANVLTF. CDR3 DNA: TGCGCCAGCAGCCAAGAGGACAGGCTCTCTGGGGCCAACGTCCTGACTTTC.